In its sample, the clone carrying this T cell receptor beta chain was seen once. The sample originates from a study of shared clonotypes between healthy human individuals. Naive CD8 cells, CD45RO-negative and positively selected for CCR7, excluded terminally differentiated effector memory CD45RA+ cells. Original processing methods: Owing to the provision of junction-only sequences devoid of quality scores by immunoSEQ, filtering differed. The method was immunoSEQ multiplex PCR; TCRdb's version includes in-frame clones alone and lacks a portion of them. V, J and clone size reflect that table, while D and trimming were determined from the DNA. The sample lists fewer than 1 million clones, around 96% occurring once. Source material: naive CD8+ T cells sorted from blood. The receptor was derived from a man aged 25 to 40 in good health.

The CDR3 spells CASSRGEGANQPQHF. The DNA for the CDR3 is TGTGCCAGCAGCAGGGGGGAGGGGGCCAATCAGCCCCAGCATTTT. The chain employs TRBV2 and TRBJ1-5; TRBD1 aligns across 7 bases. The CDR3 runs 15 residues. Germline V gene sequence: CDR1 SNHLY, CDR2 FYNNEI. Trimming took 6 bases from V and 3 from J; bases not matched to a gene: 8.